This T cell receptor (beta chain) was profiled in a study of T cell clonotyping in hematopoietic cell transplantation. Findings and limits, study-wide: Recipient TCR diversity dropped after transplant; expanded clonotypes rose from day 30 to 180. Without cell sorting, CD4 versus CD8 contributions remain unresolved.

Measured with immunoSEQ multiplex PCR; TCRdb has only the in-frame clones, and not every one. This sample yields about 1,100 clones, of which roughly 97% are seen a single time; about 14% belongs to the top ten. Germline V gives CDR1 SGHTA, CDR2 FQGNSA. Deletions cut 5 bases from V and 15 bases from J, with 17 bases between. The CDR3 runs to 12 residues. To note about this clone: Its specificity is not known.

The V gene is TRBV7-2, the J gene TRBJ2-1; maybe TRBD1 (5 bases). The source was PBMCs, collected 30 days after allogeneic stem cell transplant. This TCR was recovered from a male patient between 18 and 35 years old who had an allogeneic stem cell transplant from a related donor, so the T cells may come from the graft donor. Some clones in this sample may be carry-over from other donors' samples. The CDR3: CASSPGPGSRFF. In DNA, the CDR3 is TGTGCCAGCAGCCCAGGTCCAGGGTCTCGGTTCTTC.